This entry lists 5 T cell receptor beta chains sequenced from one sample in a study of T cell changes during pregnancy in multiple sclerosis. Measured with immunoSEQ multiplex PCR; TCRdb has only the in-frame clones, and not every one. Of 60,000 or so clones listed, about 88% are singletons. Sequencing was performed on peripheral blood, taken in the first trimester of pregnancy. These TCRs come from a female donor with multiple sclerosis, enrolled in a pregnancy study.

The chain has TRBV5-1 and TRBJ2-6; D might be TRBD2 (6 bases). V dropped 0 bases and J dropped 1 base, with 14 bases sitting between them. The CDR3 is made up of 18 amino acids. Germline V gene sequence: CDR1 SGHRS, CDR2 YFSETQ. CDR3 DNA sequence: TGCGCCAGCAGCTTGGTGGTTACGGGAGTGTCTGGGGCCAACGTCCTGACTTTC. This sequence encodes CASSLVVTGVSGANVLTF.

The V gene is TRBV6-1, the J gene TRBJ2-3, with D unresolved. V lost 4 bases and J lost 0, with 5 bases in between. CDR1 MNHNS and CDR2 SASEGT come from the germline V gene. This CDR3 is 13 amino acids long. The CDR3 DNA sequence: TGTGCCAGCAGTGCTCCCAGCACAGATACGCAGTATTTT. Encoded protein: CASSAPSTDTQYF.

The rearrangement uses TRBV7-2 and TRBJ2-5; D possibly corresponds to TRBD1 (6 bases). The CDR3 consists of 16 residues. Germline V gene data show CDR1 as SGHTA and CDR2 as FQGNSA. V gave up 5 bases and J gave up 3 bases, with 19 bases separating them. Written as DNA, the CDR3 is TGTGCCAGCAGCAACCAGAGAGGGCAGGGGAAAGAGACCCAGTACTTC. Amino acids: CASSNQRGQGKETQYF.

The V gene is TRBV11-3, the J gene TRBJ1-4; 7 positions agree with TRBD1. Germline trimming cut 4 bases from V and 5 bases from J; bases unmatched to any gene: 10. The CDR3 spans 16 residues. Germline V CDR1 and CDR2: SGHNT, YENEEA. CDR3 protein: CASSSFHRGTNEKLFF. CDR3 nucleotide sequence: TGTGCCAGCAGCTCCTTTCACAGGGGTACGAATGAAAAACTGTTTTTT.

This clone was seen at least ten times. The CDR3 DNA follows: TGTGCCAGCGGGACGGGGAACAGGGGGGTCAAAGGCTACACCTTC. It translates to CASGTGNRGVKGYTF. This sequence joins TRBV6-5 and TRBJ1-2; 8 bases agree with TRBD1. The CDR3 spans 15 residues. The J segment lost 8 bases and the V segment lost 8 bases, leaving 16 bases of the junction unmatched. Germline V CDR1 and CDR2: MNHEY, SVGAGI.